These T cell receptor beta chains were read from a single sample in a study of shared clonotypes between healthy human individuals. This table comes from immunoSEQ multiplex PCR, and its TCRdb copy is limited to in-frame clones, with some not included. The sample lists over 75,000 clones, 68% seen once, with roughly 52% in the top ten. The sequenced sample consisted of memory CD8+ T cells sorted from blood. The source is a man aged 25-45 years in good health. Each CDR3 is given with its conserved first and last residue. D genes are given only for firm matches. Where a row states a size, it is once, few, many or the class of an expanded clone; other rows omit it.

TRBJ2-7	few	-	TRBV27	TGTGCCAGCAGTTTAGGAATTCAGGGCTGGCAGTACTTC	CASSLGIQGWQYF
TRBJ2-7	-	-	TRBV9	TGTGCCAGCAGCGTAGCTTCGCAGACCTACGAGCAGTACTTC	CASSVASQTYEQYF
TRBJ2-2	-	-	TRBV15	TGTGCCACCAGAGGGGCGAACACCGGGGAGCTGTTTTTT	CATRGANTGELFF
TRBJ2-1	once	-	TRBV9	TGTGCCAGCAGCGTAGAAGGATCCAGGGGCAATGAGCAGTTCTTC	CASSVEGSRGNEQFF
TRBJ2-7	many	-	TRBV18	TGTGCCAGCTCACCAGAAAGCGCCGGCTCCTACGAGCAGTACTTC	CASSPESAGSYEQYF
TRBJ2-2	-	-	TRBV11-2	TGTGCCAGCAGCTTAAATTCTGGAGCCGGGGAGCTGTTTTTT	CASSLNSGAGELFF
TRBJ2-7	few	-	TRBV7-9	TGTGCCAGCACCAATACAGGGAATAGGCACGAGCAGTACTTC	CASTNTGNRHEQYF
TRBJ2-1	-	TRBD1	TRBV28	TGTGCCACCCGACAGGGGAACAATGAGCAGTTCTTC	CATRQGNNEQFF
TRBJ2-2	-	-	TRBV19	TGTGCCAGTAGTATAGCCAACTTTAACACCGGGGAGCTGTTTTTT	CASSIANFNTGELFF
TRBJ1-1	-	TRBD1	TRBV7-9	TGTGCCAGCAGAGAGACAGGGGTCGGAAACACTGAAGCTTTCTTT	CASRETGVGNTEAFF
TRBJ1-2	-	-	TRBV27	TGTGCCAGCAGTTGGTCAGAAGGGAACTATGGCTACACCTTC	CASSWSEGNYGYTF
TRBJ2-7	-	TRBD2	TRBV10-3	TGTGCCATCAGTGAGTCGATCGGGAGGGCCGGCGAGCAGTACTTC	CAISESIGRAGEQYF
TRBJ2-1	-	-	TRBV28	TGTGCCAGCAGCCCCTTACGGGAGTTTACCTACAATGAGCAGTTCTTC	CASSPLREFTYNEQFF
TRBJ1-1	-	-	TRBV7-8	TGTGCCAGCAGCACGGGCCCGGGCACTGAAGCTTTCTTT	CASSTGPGTEAFF
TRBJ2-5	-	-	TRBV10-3	TGTGCCATCAGTGAGTGGGTAGCGGAAAGAGAGACCCAGTACTTC	CAISEWVAERETQYF
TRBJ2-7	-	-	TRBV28	TGTGCCAGCAGTTTAAGGGATATGAGCTCCTACGAGCAGTACTTC	CASSLRDMSSYEQYF
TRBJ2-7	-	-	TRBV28	TGTGCCAGCAGCCTCCGGGCCATCCTATCTATACGCGAGCAGTACTTC	CASSLRAILSIREQYF
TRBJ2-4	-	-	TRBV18	TGTGCCAGCTCACCCTCCCCGTCGGGACTGGCAGTCCCCCTTCAGTACTTC	CASSPSPSGLAVPLQYF
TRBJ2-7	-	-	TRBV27	TGTGCCAGCCGTATCTGGAGCGGGTTAAGGGGCTACGAGCAGTACTTC	CASRIWSGLRGYEQYF
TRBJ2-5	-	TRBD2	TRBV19	TGTGCCAGTAGTATGATCAAAACTAGCGTACAAGAGACCCAGTACTTC	CASSMIKTSVQETQYF
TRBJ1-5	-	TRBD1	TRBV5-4	TGTGCCAGCAGCGTAGGGGGCCGGGGCAATCAGCCCCAGCATTTT	CASSVGGRGNQPQHF
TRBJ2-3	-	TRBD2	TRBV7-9	TGTGCCAGCAGCTTAGATTTTGGCGGGAGGGCTGCAGATACGCAGTATTTT	CASSLDFGGRAADTQYF